The 5 T cell receptor beta chains reported below all come from one sample, sequenced in a study of blood T cells in healthy people across ages. A second PCR of about 6 to 11 cycles used a sample-barcoded 5' primer and a J-beta primer mix. TCRdb analysed the 5' RACE reads with MiXCR anew, one entry per CDR3 protein. The sample records 650,000 to 900,000 distinct CDR3 sequences, roughly 60% being singletons. The sample taken for sequencing was blood. These receptors all stem from a man younger than 40 in good health.

This clonotype came up many times. V gene TRBV6-2 or TRBV6-3 combines with J gene TRBJ2-7; D not resolved. CDR1 MNHEY and CDR2 SVGEGT come from the germline V gene. V lost 6 bases and J 7 bases, leaving 10 bases between the germline ends. The CDR3 spans 11 residues. The CDR3 loop reads CASSLRREQYF. The CDR3 coding sequence is TGTGCCAGCAGCCTTCGAAGGGAGCAGTACTTC.

The CDR3 here is CASSLELGGEKLFF. In DNA, the CDR3 is TGCGCCAGCAGCTTAGAGCTGGGTGGTGAAAAACTGTTTTTT. The V gene is TRBV5-1, the J gene TRBJ1-4, with D unclear. Germline V gene sequence: CDR1 SGHRS, CDR2 YFSETQ. V was trimmed by 2 bases and J by 7 bases, leaving 12 bases between them. CDR3 length equals 14 residues.

This chain connects TRBV7-2 to TRBJ2-2; D perhaps matches TRBD1 (6 bases). Trimming stripped 2 bases from V and 7 bases from J, with 11 bases between. The CDR3 runs to 14 residues. CDR1 is SGHTA and CDR2 is FQGNSA in the germline V gene. The CDR3 loop is CASSLFQGNGELFF. As DNA, the CDR3 is TGTGCCAGCAGCTTATTCCAGGGGAACGGGGAGCTGTTTTTT.

This rearrangement joins TRBV28 to TRBJ2-4, with a possible D match to TRBD1 (6 bases). Gene TRBJ2-7 matches the end of the DNA better, so the J call may be wrong. There are 14 residues in the CDR3. Looked up from germline, CDR1 is MDHEN and CDR2 is SYDVKM. The CDR3: CASSFGQKIYEQYF. The DNA of the CDR3 is TGTGCCAGCAGTTTCGGACAGAAGATCTACGAGCAGTACTTC.

The chain joins TRBV9 to TRBJ1-1; TRBD1 is a possible D gene (6 bases). This CDR3 comprises 15 residues. Trimming shortened V by 3 bases and J by 4 bases, and 16 bases separated the two germline ends. Germline loops: CDR1 SGDLS, CDR2 YYNGEE. The DNA of the CDR3 is TGTGCCAGCAGCGGCCTAGGGGGGTTGGGCACTGAAGCTTTCTTT. This translates into CASSGLGGLGTEAFF. The full variable domain, with the rest looked up from reference TRBV9 and TRBJ1-1, is DSGVTQTPKHLITATGQRVTLRCSPRSGDLSVYWYQQSLDQGLQFLIQYYNGEERAKGNILERFSAQQFPDLHSELNLSSLELGDSALYFCASSGLGGLGTEAFFGQGTRLTVV.